This T cell receptor beta chain was recovered during a study of blood T cell repertoires in COVID-19 (dated by TCRdb to the early 2020s). For context, the study as a whole: The collaborator samples originated in the United States, Italy and Spain and spanned the acute and convalescent phases of COVID-19. Samples were obtained from the ongoing ImmuneRACE study (first 160 participants) and from some 1,200 subjects provided by 6 global collaborators. The prospective study material was composed of cDNA or gDNA derived from T cells, B-cell-depleted T cells, or PBMCs. Nearly every sample came with metadata listing a de-identified subject ID, COVID-19 status, age in years and sex. The dataset comprised deeply sampled blood TCRbeta repertoires from subjects exposed to, actively infected with, or recovered from COVID-19. Where available, HLA class I and class II types were obtained from metadata supplied by the sample provider rather than from assay-based typing. A freely available public database, intended as a resource for researchers studying the immune response to SARS-CoV-2, is where the repertoires were released. General study outcomes and caveats: The quantity of clinical and demographic metadata differed by source and by participant and was supplied without curation.

Whole blood was collected in K2EDTA tubes by collaborating institutions according to the institutions' own protocols. For TCRbeta analysis, collaborator samples were shipped as frozen whole blood, as isolated PBMCs, or as DNA extracted from either sample type. CDR1 and CDR2 are read off the germline V gene as SQVTM and ANQGSEA. Including cysteine and phenylalanine, the CDR3 has 13 amino acids. The sequence is cut down to CDR3 DNA, 39 bases in frame from base 1. Trimming takes 4 bases off V and 2 bases off J; junction bases not matched to a gene: 4. Comments on this clone: The specificity of this receptor is unknown. Base qualities are missing; no much larger clone stands one base away.

TCRbeta CDR3 regions were amplified from genomic DNA using the immunoSEQ Assay, a bias-controlled multiplex PCR. Regarding the original processing steps: The number of nucleated cells in each sample was estimated by amplification of reference gene primers within the assay. Sequence reads were collapsed and filtered to measure the absolute abundance of every unique TCRbeta CDR3 rearrangement. Productive Simpson clonality was computed per sample as the square root of Simpson's diversity index over productive rearrangements. Imported from immuneACCESS, the table was reduced by TCRdb to in-frame sequences with V and J called. These copies leave out some clones; in studies compared against another copy, an unresolved V gene accounts for under half, and the cause of the remainder is not known. D and trimming come from the DNA, and the V and J calls and clone size come from that table. The sample includes about 240,000 clones, with roughly 83% observed a single time. 9% to 15% of the sample lies in the top ten.

Sequenced input: peripheral blood. The clonotype comes from a man aged 80 or over with acute or convalescent COVID-19. The sequence joins TRBV29-1 to TRBJ1-2; 7 middle bases align to TRBD1. The CDR3: CSVGQGGNYGYTF. Here is the DNA: TGCAGCGTTGGGCAGGGGGGAAACTATGGCTACACCTTC.